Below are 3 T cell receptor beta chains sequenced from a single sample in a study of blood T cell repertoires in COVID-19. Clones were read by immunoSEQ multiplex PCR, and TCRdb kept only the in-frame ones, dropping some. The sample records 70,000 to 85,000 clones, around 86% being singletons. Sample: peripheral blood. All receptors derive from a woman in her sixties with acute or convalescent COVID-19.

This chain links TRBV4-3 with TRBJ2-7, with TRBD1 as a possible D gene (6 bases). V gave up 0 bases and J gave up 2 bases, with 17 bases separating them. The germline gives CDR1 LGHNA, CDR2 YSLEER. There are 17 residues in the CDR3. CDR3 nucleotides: TGCGCCAGCAGCCAAGAGCCTTGGGGGACAATTACCTACGAGCAGTACTTC. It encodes CASSQEPWGTITYEQYF.

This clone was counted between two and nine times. The CDR3 reads CASSLLSGPISDTQYF. The CDR3 nucleotides read TGTGCCAGCAGTTTGCTTAGCGGGCCAATCTCAGATACGCAGTATTTT. The J gene is TRBJ2-3, the V gene TRBV2, with 7 bases matching TRBD2. Looked up from germline, CDR1 is SNHLY and CDR2 is FYNNEI. Trimming at V came to 5 bases and at J to 4 bases, leaving 12 bases not matched to a gene. The CDR3 extends over 16 amino acids.

This CDR3 reads CASSLELGTKSDEQYF. CDR3 DNA: TGCGCCAGCAGCTTGGAACTGGGGACAAAATCGGACGAGCAGTACTTC. This chain connects TRBV5-1 to TRBJ2-7; D is perhaps TRBD1 (6 bases). Germline values: CDR1 SGHRS, CDR2 YFSETQ. CDR3 size: 16 residues. V was pared by 0 bases and J by 5 bases, with 18 bases between.